This section outlines one T cell receptor beta chain sequence together with its context. The antigen is unknown. The entry originates in a study of CD8 T cells in Susac syndrome. Diagnostic criteria defined recently for definite or probable disease were met by the Susac syndrome patients. The authors negatively isolated CD8+ and CD4+ T cells and FACS-enriched TEMRA cells. General observations from the study: Susac CD8+ cells expanded clonally the most in TEMRA cells and in active patients.

Random hexamers served to reverse transcribe about 0.45 to 1 ug RNA. Amplification of the TCR beta CDR3 was carried out by immunoSEQ multiplex PCR, which spanned a total of 54 Vbeta and 13 Jbeta segments. TCRdb re-called the immunoSEQ multiplex PCR reads through MiXCR, storing one row per CDR3 protein. The sample records 75,000 to 80,000 distinct CDR3 sequences, roughly 94% being singletons. The sequenced sample consisted of CD8+ T cells from PBMCs. The clonotype originates from a human donor with Susac syndrome.

As DNA, the CDR3 is TGTGCCAGCAGCTTAGCCCTCATGGGGCAGCGGCGAAGAGAGACCCAGTACTTC. This gives the protein CASSLALMGQRRRETQYF. V usage is TRBV7-8 and J usage is TRBJ2-5; either TRBD1 or TRBD2 may fit D (5 bases each). CDR1 and CDR2 from the germline V gene are SGHVS and FQNEAQ. CDR3 length equals 18 residues. With 0 bases removed from V and 4 bases from J, the gap between germline ends came to 21 bases.